These 21 T cell receptor beta chains share one sample of origin, sequenced in a study of human T cells and chemical hapten exposure. TCRdb re-called the RACE reads with MiXCR, one entry per CDR3 protein. This table holds tens of thousands of distinct CDR3 sequences, 10% found once. Time point noted: patch test 2, 6 weeks after DPC sensitization. Treatment reported: therapeutic diphenylcyclopropenone sensitization with weekly scalp DPC. The starting material was whole blood, obtained in connection with sensitization to the hapten diphenylcyclopropenone (DPC). These receptors were obtained from a woman between 45 and 65 years old with alopecia areata. Some clones in this sample may be carry-over from other donors' samples.

In its sample, this clonotype was seen many times. The rearrangement uses TRBV5-4 and TRBJ2-7, with a tentative D call TRBD1 (6 bases). This CDR3 spans 13 amino acids. The germline V gene encodes CDR1 SGHNT and CDR2 YYREEE (reference sequence). V was shortened by 3 bases and J by 4 bases, with 11 bases between the two germline ends. CDR3: CASSSDRRYEQYF. The CDR3 bases are TGTGCCAGCAGCTCCGACAGGAGATACGAGCAGTACTTC.

This chain links TRBV7-2 with TRBJ1-5; no firm D call. V lost 5 bases to trimming and J lost 2 bases, with 16 bases between them. The CDR3 consists of 16 residues. CDR1 SGHTA and CDR2 FQGNSA come from the germline V gene. The CDR3 protein is CASSRPEHTGNQPQHF. The CDR3 DNA sequence: TGTGCCAGCAGCCGACCGGAACATACGGGCAATCAGCCCCAGCATTTT.

This clonotype came up a few times. The rearrangement joins TRBV27 to TRBJ2-7; a weak D match, TRBD1 (6 bases). Trimming took 6 bases from V and 3 from J, leaving 18 bases between them. In germline, CDR1 is MNHEY, CDR2 SMNVEV (reference sequence). The CDR3 covers 15 residues. CDR3 amino acids: CASRGWTVTNYEQYF. CDR3 bases: TGTGCCAGCAGGGGTTGGACAGTTACTAACTACGAGCAGTACTTC.

This clonotype has ten or more counts. The genes are TRBV11-2 and TRBJ2-2; D is possibly TRBD2 (5 bases). V was trimmed by 0 bases and J by 6 bases, leaving 11 bases between them. Germline V gene lookup returns CDR1 SGHAT and CDR2 FQNNGV. The CDR3 is 15 amino acids. CDR3 amino acids: CASSLDWTPPGELFF. In DNA, the CDR3 is TGTGCCAGCAGCTTAGATTGGACTCCCCCCGGGGAGCTGTTTTTT.

This clonotype was found a few times. The chain is built from TRBV19 and TRBJ1-5; D gene unclear. The CDR3 consists of 13 residues. Deletions cut 3 bases from V and 3 bases from J, with 6 bases between. Germline assignment: CDR1 LNHDA and CDR2 SQIVND (reference sequence). The CDR3 reads CASSMPVNQPQHF. The CDR3, as DNA: TGTGCCAGTAGTATGCCAGTCAATCAGCCCCAGCATTTT.

Ten or more counts support this clonotype. J is TRBJ1-5 and V is TRBV6-1; D is unresolved. Germline V gives CDR1 MNHNS, CDR2 SASEGT. CDR3 size: 16 residues. Trimming cost V 3 bases and J 8 bases, with 20 bases left between them. The chain's CDR3 is CASSDTRTSRSEPQHF. In DNA, the CDR3 is TGTGCCAGCAGTGATACGCGGACGAGCAGGAGTGAGCCCCAGCATTTT.

This clonotype was seen at least ten times. The V gene is TRBV12-3 or TRBV12-4, the J gene TRBJ1-5; D might be TRBD1 (5 bases). V lost 6 bases, J lost 4 bases, and 10 bases lay in between. The CDR3 extends over 13 amino acids. The CDR3 spells CASRASGNQPQHF. The CDR3 DNA follows: TGTGCCAGCAGGGCCTCAGGGAATCAGCCCCAGCATTTT.

This clonotype was recorded a few times. V and J are TRBV19 and TRBJ1-1; 7 positions match TRBD1. CDR3 length equals 15 residues. Losses at the gene ends were 7 bases for V and 1 base for J; bases not matched to a gene: 9. CDR1 is LNHDA, CDR2 SQIVND, per germline (reference sequence). The CDR3 DNA follows: TGTGCCAGTAAACACGAGGGGGCCAGGAACACTGAAGCTTTCTTT. Its translation is CASKHEGARNTEAFF.

Ten or more counts support this clonotype. The CDR3 DNA follows: TGTGCCAGCAGCTTATGGGGAGGCGGGGAGCTGTTTTTT. As protein: CASSLWGGGELFF. This chain links TRBV7-6 with TRBJ2-2; D is possibly TRBD2 (6 bases). Germline CDR1 is SGHVS and CDR2 is FNYEAQ. Trimming took off 2 bases at V and 7 bases at J, with 8 bases between the two ends. The CDR3 consists of 13 residues.

This clonotype showed up many times. This rearrangement joins TRBV7-2 to TRBJ2-1, with 7 bases identical to TRBD1. The trim removed 1 base at V and 1 base at J, leaving 7 bases unmatched. The CDR3 covers 17 residues. CDR1 is SGHTA and CDR2 is FQGNSA in the germline V gene. For the CDR3, the DNA is TGTGCCAGCAGCTTAGATGGAAACAGGGGTTCCTACAATGAGCAGTTCTTC. Encoded protein: CASSLDGNRGSYNEQFF.

This clonotype was detected a few times. The chain carries TRBV20-1 and TRBJ2-7; weak D call: TRBD2 (5 bases). Trimming shortened V by 3 bases and J by 0 bases, and 15 bases separated the two germline ends. CDR3 length equals 15 residues. The V gene's germline CDR1 is DFQATT and CDR2 SNEGSKA (reference sequence). The CDR3 here is CSASSASFGSYEQYF. CDR3 bases: TGCAGTGCTAGCTCGGCTAGCTTTGGCTCCTACGAGCAGTACTTC.

At least ten counts were recorded for this clonotype. V is TRBV29-1 and J is TRBJ1-2, with 8 bases aligning to TRBD1. The ends lost 6 bases at V and 5 bases at J; junction bases unmatched: 8. The germline CDR1 and CDR2 sequences are SQVTM and ANQGSEA. The CDR3 totals 13 residues. The CDR3 loop reads CSVDREGGYGYTF. CDR3 DNA sequence: TGCAGCGTGGACAGGGAGGGTGGTTATGGCTACACCTTC. The full variable domain, with the rest looked up from reference TRBV29-1 and TRBJ1-2, is SAVISQKPSRDICQRGTSLTIQCQVDSQVTMMFWYRQQPGQSLTLIATANQGSEATYESGFVIDKFPISRPNLTFSTLTVSNMSPEDSSIYLCSVDREGGYGYTFGSGTRLTVV.

The chain uses TRBV6-6 and TRBJ2-5; 10 bases line up with TRBD2. CDR3 length: 13 residues. Germline loops: CDR1 MNHNY, CDR2 SVGAGI (reference sequence). Trimming cost V 3 bases and J 5 bases; bases outside gene matches: 0. The CDR3 DNA sequence: TGTGCCAGCAGTTATAGCGGGAGGGAGACCCAGTACTTC. Translating gives CASSYSGRETQYF.

This clonotype was seen more than once but under ten times. The chain links TRBV7-2 to TRBJ1-5; TRBD1 matches 8 bases. The CDR3 is 14 amino acids. Trimming at V came to 6 bases and at J to 5 bases, leaving 6 bases not matched to a gene. Germline CDR1 reads SGHTA; CDR2 reads FQGNSA. CDR3 nucleotides: TGTGCCAGCAGATCGACAGGGGCCTATCAGCCCCAGCATTTT. Translating gives CASRSTGAYQPQHF.

This clonotype occurred many times. V gene TRBV20-1 combines with J gene TRBJ2-7; 11 bases match TRBD2. This CDR3 has 15 amino acids. Germline V gene lookup returns CDR1 DFQATT and CDR2 SNEGSKA (reference sequence). V lost 3 bases and J lost 6; bases outside the gene matches: 10. CDR3 DNA sequence: TGCAGTGCTAGGGGACTAGCGGAGTTTAATCCCGAGCAGTACTTC. Its protein is CSARGLAEFNPEQYF.

This clonotype was detected ten times or more. The chain recombines TRBV5-1 with TRBJ2-7; 9 positions agree with TRBD2. The CDR3 contains 14 residues. J was trimmed by 0 bases and V by 3 bases; bases with no gene match: 1. Germline V CDR1 and CDR2: SGHRS, YFSETQ. The CDR3 bases are TGCGCCAGCAGCTCTAGCGGGACCTCCTACGAGCAGTACTTC. Amino acids: CASSSSGTSYEQYF.

This clonotype appeared once. The CDR3 region is CSATGLAGEGEQYF. The CDR3 DNA reads as TGCAGTGCTACCGGACTAGCGGGAGAGGGCGAGCAGTACTTC. This chain joins TRBV20-1 and TRBJ2-7; 13 nucleotides match TRBD2. V dropped 4 bases and J dropped 6; count of bases not matched to a gene: 6. Germline-derived CDR1 and CDR2 are DFQATT and SNEGSKA (reference sequence). CDR3 length: 14 residues.

This clonotype was recorded many times. The CDR3 DNA sequence: TGCAGCTGTTGGGACCCCGGAGGCTACACCTTC. Translation gives CSCWDPGGYTF. V usage is TRBV29-1 and J usage is TRBJ1-2, with D possibly TRBD1 on 5 matching bases. V was cut by 8 bases and J by 8 bases, with 15 bases left in between. The V gene's germline CDR1 is SQVTM and CDR2 ANQGSEA. This CDR3 contains 11 residues.

The table lists this clonotype with many counts. The rearrangement uses TRBV21-1 and TRBJ2-1; TRBD1, as called in the table, went unchecked against the DNA. TRBV21-1 is flagged as a pseudogene. The CDR3 is 16 amino acids. The CDR3 region is CASSKPLGSPVVEQFF. DNA for the CDR3: TGTGCCAGCAGCAAACCCCTGGGGTCTCCCGTGGTTGAGCAGTTCTTC.

There are a few counts of this clonotype. The rearrangement joins TRBV20-1 to TRBJ1-1; TRBD1 matches 8 bases. J lost 1 base, V lost 4 bases, and 8 bases had no gene match. The CDR3 spans 15 residues. Germline CDR1 and CDR2: DFQATT and SNEGSKA (reference sequence). CDR3 nucleotides: TGCAGTGCTACCCTGAGGACAGGGACGAACACTGAAGCTTTCTTT. It encodes CSATLRTGTNTEAFF.

This clonotype was seen repeatedly, ten times or more. The chain has TRBV6-5 and TRBJ2-7; 7 positions agree with TRBD1. CDR1 is MNHEY and CDR2 is SVGAGI in the germline V gene. CDR3 length: 15 residues. With V trimmed by 4 bases and J by 2 bases, 8 bases remained unmatched. CDR3 sequence: CASSSTGTATYEQYF. DNA of the CDR3: TGTGCCAGCAGTTCGACCGGGACAGCGACCTACGAGCAGTACTTC.